This T cell receptor (beta chain) derives from a study of blood T cell repertoires in COVID-19. The CDR3 covers 14 residues. The germline CDR1 and CDR2 sequences are SGHRS and YFSETQ. V was cut by 1 base and J by 1 base, with 8 bases left in between. Under the authors' procedure: Amplifying reference gene primers gave estimates of nucleated cell counts. Assay used: immunoSEQ multiplex PCR; TCRdb lists only in-frame clones, some missing. Clone size and the V and J calls come from that table; the DNA yielded D and trimming. Of 200,000 to 300,000 clones detected, around 86% appear once; the ten largest clones hold 9.5% to 15%.

V and J are TRBV5-1 and TRBJ1-1; D not certain. The receptor was derived from a woman aged 60-75 years with active or convalescent COVID-19. The specimen sequenced was peripheral blood. The CDR3 nucleotides are TGCGCCAGCAGCTTGCTTACTGCGAACACTGAAGCTTTCTTT. This codes for CASSLLTANTEAFF.